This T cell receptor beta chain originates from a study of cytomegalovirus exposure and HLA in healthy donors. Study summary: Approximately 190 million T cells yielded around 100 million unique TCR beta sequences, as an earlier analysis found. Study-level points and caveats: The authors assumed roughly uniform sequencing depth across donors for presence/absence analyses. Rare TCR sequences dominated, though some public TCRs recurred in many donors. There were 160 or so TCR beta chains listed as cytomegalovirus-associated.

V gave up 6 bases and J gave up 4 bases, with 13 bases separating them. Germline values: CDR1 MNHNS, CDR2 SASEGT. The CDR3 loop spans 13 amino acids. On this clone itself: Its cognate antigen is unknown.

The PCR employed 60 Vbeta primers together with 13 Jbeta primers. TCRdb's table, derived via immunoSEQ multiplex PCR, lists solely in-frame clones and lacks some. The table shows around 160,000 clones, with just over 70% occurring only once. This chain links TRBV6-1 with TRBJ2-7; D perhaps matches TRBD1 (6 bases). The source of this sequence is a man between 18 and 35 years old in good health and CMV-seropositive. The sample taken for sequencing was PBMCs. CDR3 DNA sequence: TGTGCCAGCAGCCGGGACACCACATACGAGCAGTACGTC. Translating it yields CASSRDTTYEQYV.